By sample fraction, the clone carrying this T cell receptor gamma chain is medium-sized (0.01 to 0.1%). The data were obtained in a study of gamma-delta T cells after stem cell transplantation. TCRdb called clones anew from the RT-PCR reads with CATT. This table has 2,000 to 2,500 gamma-chain clones, 6.6% appearing once. The sequence derives from a human donor. It is not recorded whose cells these are; they may come from a transplant donor. The source material was gamma-delta T cells.

The CDR3 is CATWDRLGNYYKKLF. CDR3 DNA: TGTGCCACCTGGGACAGGCTTGGGAATTATTATAAGAAACTCTTT. The chain recombines TRGV3 with TRGJ1 or TRGJ2. Germline assignment: CDR1 VTNTFY and CDR2 YDVSTARD (reference sequence). This CDR3 comprises 15 residues. Losses at the gene ends were 0 bases for V and 0 bases for J; bases not matched to a gene: 5.